This TCR beta chain was sequenced during a study of cytomegalovirus exposure and HLA in healthy donors. Looking at the study overall: Approximately 80 million unique TCRs, all from HLA-typed donors, were included in an early release of the data.

60 Vbeta and 13 Jbeta primers were used in PCR. Using immunoSEQ multiplex PCR, the repertoire was profiled, and TCRdb retains in-frame clones only, with some absent. Of some 130,000 clones listed, roughly 80% are singletons. This clone was detected a few times. Its specificity is not known. Points from the study as a whole: V- and J-gene trimming in TCR beta was tied to a missense DCLRE1C variant by an analysis performed later. It was in a later analysis that TCR association rates were seen to vary by HLA locus, highest for DRB1 and lowest for HLA-C.

This clonotype was obtained from a man in his forties or fifties in good health and CMV-seronegative. Sequencing was carried out using PBMCs.

The CDR3 bases are TGTGCCAGCGGAGGCCTCGAGGGGACCCAGTACTTC. Its protein is CASGGLEGTQYF. J is TRBJ2-5 and V is TRBV6-5; maybe TRBD2 (5 bases). The germline V gene has CDR1 MNHEY and CDR2 SVGAGI. The length of the CDR3 is 12 residues. V was cut by 8 bases and J by 7 bases, with 14 bases left in between.